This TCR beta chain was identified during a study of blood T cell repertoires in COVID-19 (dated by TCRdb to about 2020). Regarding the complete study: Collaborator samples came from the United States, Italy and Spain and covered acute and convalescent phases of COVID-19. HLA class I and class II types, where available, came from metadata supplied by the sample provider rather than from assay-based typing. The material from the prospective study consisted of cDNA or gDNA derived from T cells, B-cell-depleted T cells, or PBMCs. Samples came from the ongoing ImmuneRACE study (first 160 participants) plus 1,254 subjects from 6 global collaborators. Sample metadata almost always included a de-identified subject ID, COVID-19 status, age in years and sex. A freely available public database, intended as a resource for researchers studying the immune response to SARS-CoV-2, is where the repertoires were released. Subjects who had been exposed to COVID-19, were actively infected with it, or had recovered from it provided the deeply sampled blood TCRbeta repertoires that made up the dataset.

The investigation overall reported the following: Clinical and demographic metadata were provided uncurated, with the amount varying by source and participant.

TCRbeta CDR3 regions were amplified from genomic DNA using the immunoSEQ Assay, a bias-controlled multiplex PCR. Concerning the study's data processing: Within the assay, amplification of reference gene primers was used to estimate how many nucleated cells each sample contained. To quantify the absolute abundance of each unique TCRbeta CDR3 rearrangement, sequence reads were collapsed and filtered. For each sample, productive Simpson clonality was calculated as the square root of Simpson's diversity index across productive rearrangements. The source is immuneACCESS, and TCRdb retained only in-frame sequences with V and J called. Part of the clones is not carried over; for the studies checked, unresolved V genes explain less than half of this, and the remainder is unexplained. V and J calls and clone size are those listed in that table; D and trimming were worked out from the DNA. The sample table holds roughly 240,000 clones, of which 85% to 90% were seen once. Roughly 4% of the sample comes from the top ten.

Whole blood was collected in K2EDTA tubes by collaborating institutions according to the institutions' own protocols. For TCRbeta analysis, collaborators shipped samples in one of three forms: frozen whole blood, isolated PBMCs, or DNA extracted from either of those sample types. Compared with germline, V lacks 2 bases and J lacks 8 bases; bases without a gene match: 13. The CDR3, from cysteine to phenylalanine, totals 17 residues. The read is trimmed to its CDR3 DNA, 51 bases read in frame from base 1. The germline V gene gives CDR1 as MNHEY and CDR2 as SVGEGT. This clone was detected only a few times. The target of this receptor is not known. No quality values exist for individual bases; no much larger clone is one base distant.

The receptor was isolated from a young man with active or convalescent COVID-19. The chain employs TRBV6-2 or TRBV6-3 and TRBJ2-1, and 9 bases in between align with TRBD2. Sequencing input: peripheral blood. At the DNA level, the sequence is TGTGCCAGCAGTTACGCTGTTGGCGGGAGGGCCCGAGATGAGCAGTTCTTC. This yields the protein CASSYAVGGRARDEQFF.